Sequencing of this T cell receptor (beta chain) was carried out in a study of blood T cell repertoires in COVID-19. The assay was immunoSEQ multiplex PCR, and TCRdb's table has in-frame clones only and misses some. The sample holds fewer than 300,000 clones; around 87% are singletons and the top ten take 2% to 2.5%. Germline V lookup: CDR1 MDHEN, CDR2 SYDVKM. V shed 8 bases and J shed 4 bases, with 24 bases lying between them. The CDR3 sequence is 17 residues long. The count of this clone is one. The specimen sequenced was peripheral blood. This sequence joins TRBV28 and TRBJ1-3; D is perhaps TRBD1 (6 bases). The source is a woman aged 45-60 years with acute or convalescent COVID-19. The CDR3 DNA is TGTGCCAGCTCCCGTATCCCACAGGGCCTAGGCGGAAACACCATATATTTT. Translating gives CASSRIPQGLGGNTIYF.